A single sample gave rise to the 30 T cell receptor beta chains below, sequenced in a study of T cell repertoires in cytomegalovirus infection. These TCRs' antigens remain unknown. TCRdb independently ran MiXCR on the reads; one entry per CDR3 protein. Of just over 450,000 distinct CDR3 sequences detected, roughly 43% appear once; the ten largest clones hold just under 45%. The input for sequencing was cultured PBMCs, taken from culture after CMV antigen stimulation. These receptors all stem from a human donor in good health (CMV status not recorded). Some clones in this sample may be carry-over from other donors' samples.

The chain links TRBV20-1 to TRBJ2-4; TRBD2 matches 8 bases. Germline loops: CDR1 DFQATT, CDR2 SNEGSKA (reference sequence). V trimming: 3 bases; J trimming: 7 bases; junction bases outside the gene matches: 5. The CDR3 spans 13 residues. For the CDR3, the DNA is TGCAGTGCTAGTAAGGCGGGGGGCAACATTCAGTACTTC. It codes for CSASKAGGNIQYF.

The CDR3 nucleotides read TGTGCCAGCTCACCCGACGCTGGCTCTGGAAACACCATATATTTT. The encoded protein is CASSPDAGSGNTIYF. The chain links TRBV18 to TRBJ1-3; D is unclear. The CDR3 is 15 amino acids. Germline CDR1 is KGHSH and CDR2 is LQKENI. The V end lost 3 bases, the J end lost 0 bases, and 9 bases lay between the germline ends.

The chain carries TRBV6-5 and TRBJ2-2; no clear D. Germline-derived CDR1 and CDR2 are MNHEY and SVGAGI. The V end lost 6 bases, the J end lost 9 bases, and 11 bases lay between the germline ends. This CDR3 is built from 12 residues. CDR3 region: CASSPGRRELFF. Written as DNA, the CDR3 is TGTGCCAGCAGCCCTGGCAGGCGGGAGCTGTTTTTT.

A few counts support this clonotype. The CDR3 loop reads CASSVTGNNSPLHF. DNA for the CDR3: TGTGCCAGCAGCGTGACAGGAAATAATTCACCCCTCCACTTT. This chain joins TRBV12-3 or TRBV12-4 and TRBJ1-6, with D possibly matching TRBD1 (6 bases). V was pared by 6 bases and J by 5 bases, with 11 bases between. This CDR3 has 14 residues.

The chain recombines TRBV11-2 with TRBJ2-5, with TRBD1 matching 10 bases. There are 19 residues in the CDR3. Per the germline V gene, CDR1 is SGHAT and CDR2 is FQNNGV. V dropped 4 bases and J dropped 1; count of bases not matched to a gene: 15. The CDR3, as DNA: TGTGCCAGCAGCTCGGGTCCCGGGACAGGGGAGTGGGGCCAAGAGACCCAGTACTTC. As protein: CASSSGPGTGEWGQETQYF.

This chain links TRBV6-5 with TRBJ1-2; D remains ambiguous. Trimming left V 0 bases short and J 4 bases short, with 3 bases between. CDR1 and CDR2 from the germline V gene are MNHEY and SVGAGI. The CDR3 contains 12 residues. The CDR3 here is CASSYSGYGYTF. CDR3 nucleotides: TGTGCCAGCAGTTACTCTGGCTATGGCTACACCTTC.

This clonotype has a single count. In nucleotides, the CDR3 is TGTGCCAGCAGACCTCAATCACAGGGGTGGAATCAGCCCCAGCATTTT. Translation: CASRPQSQGWNQPQHF. This sequence joins TRBV28 and TRBJ1-5; the match to TRBD1 covers 7 bases. V trimming: 6 bases; J trimming: 4 bases; junction bases outside the gene matches: 12. CDR3 length equals 16 residues. Germline V gene lookup returns CDR1 MDHEN and CDR2 SYDVKM.

CDR3 loop: CASSFEWSQTSNQPQHF. The CDR3 DNA is TGTGCCAGCAGTTTCGAGTGGAGCCAAACTAGCAATCAGCCCCAGCATTTT. The genes are TRBV28 and TRBJ1-5, with D uncertain. Trimming removed 3 bases at V and 0 bases at J, with 15 bases between. The CDR3 sequence is 17 residues long. Germline CDR1 MDHEN, CDR2 SYDVKM.

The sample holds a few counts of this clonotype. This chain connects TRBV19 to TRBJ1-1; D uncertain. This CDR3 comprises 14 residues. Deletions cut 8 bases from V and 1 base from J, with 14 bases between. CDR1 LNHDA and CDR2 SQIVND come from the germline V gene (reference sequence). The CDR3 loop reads CASDTPGGNTEAFF. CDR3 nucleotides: TGTGCCAGTGACACGCCTGGAGGGAACACTGAAGCTTTCTTT.

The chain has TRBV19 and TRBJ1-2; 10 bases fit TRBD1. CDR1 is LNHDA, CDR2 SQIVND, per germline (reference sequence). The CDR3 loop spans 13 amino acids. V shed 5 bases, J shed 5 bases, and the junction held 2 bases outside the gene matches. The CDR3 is CASSVGQGYGYTF. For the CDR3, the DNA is TGTGCCAGTAGTGTGGGACAGGGGTATGGCTACACCTTC. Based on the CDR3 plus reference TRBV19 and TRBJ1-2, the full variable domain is DGGITQSPKYLFRKEGQNVTLSCEQNLNHDAMYWYRQDPGQGLRLIYYSQIVNDFQKGDIAEGYSVSREKKESFPLTVTSAQKNPTAFYLCASSVGQGYGYTFGSGTRLTVV.

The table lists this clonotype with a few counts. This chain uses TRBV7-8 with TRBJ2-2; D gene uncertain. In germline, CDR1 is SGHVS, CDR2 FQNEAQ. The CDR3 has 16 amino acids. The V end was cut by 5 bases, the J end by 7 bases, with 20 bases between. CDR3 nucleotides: TGTGCCAGCAGCCGAGCACCTCTTAGGTCCGTCGGGGAGCTGTTTTTT. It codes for CASSRAPLRSVGELFF.

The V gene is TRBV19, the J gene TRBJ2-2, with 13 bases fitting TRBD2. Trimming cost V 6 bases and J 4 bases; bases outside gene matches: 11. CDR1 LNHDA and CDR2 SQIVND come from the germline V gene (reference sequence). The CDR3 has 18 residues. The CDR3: CASSTRTSGGPATGELFF. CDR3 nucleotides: TGTGCCAGTAGCACTCGGACTAGCGGGGGACCTGCCACCGGGGAGCTGTTTTTT. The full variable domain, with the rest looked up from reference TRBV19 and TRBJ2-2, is DGGITQSPKYLFRKEGQNVTLSCEQNLNHDAMYWYRQDPGQGLRLIYYSQIVNDFQKGDIAEGYSVSREKKESFPLTVTSAQKNPTAFYLCASSTRTSGGPATGELFFGEGSRLTVL.

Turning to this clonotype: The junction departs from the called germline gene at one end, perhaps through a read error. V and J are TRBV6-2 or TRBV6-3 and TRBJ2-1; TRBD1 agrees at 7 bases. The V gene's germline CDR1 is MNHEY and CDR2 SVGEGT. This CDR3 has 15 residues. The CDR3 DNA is TGTGTCAGCGAAGATGGGGACAGCTCCTACAATGAGCAGTTCTTC. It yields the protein CVSEDGDSSYNEQFF.

The DNA of the CDR3 is TGTGCCAGCAGTTTATGGCCCCCTTCTTTGCGTTTAGCCAAAAACATTCAGTACTTC. Protein product: CASSLWPPSLRLAKNIQYF. This chain uses TRBV27 with TRBJ2-4; the D is unclear. V gave up 1 base and J gave up 0 bases, with 19 bases separating them. Germline V gene lookup returns CDR1 MNHEY and CDR2 SMNVEV (reference sequence). This CDR3 is 19 amino acids long.

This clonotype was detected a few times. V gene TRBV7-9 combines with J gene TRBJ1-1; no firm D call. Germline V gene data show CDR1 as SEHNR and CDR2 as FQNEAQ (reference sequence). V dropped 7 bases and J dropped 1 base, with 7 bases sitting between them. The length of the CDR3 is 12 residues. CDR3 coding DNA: TGTGCCAGCACCAAGAAGAACACTGAAGCTTTCTTT. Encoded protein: CASTKKNTEAFF.

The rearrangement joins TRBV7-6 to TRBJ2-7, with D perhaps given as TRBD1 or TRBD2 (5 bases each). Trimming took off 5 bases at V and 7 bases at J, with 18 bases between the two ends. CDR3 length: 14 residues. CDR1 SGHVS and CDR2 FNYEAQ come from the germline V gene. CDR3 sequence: CASSRTGTATEQYF. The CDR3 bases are TGTGCCAGCAGCAGAACCGGGACCGCTACGGAGCAGTACTTC.

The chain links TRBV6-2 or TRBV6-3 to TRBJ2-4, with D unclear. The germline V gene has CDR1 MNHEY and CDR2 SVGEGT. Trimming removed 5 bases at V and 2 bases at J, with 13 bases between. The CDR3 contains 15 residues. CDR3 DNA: TGTGCCAGCAGTCATCTCCGGTTGTCCAAAAACATTCAGTACTTC. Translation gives CASSHLRLSKNIQYF.

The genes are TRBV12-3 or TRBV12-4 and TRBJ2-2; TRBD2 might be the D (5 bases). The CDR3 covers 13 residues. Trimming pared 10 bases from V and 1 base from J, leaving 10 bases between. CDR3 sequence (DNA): TGTGCCACCGAAGGAGGGAACACCGGGGAGCTGTTTTTT. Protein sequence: CATEGGNTGELFF.

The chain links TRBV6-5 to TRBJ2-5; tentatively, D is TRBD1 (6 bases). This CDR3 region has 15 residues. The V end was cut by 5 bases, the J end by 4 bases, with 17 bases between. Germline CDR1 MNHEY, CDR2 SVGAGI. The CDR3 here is CASSTRGRGIETQYF. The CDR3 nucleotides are TGTGCCAGCAGTACCCGAGGCAGGGGTATAGAGACCCAGTACTTC.

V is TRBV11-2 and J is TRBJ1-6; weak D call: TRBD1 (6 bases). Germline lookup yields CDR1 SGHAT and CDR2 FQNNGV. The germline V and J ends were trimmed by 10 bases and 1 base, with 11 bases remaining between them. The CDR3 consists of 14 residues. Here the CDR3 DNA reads TGTGCCACCGGCAGGGGTTCCTATAATTCACCCCTCCACTTT. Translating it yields CATGRGSYNSPLHF.

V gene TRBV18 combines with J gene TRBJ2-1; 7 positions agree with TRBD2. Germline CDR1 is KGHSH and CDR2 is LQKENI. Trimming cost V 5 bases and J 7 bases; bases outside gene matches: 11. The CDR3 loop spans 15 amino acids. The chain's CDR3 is CASSISTGEGNEQFF. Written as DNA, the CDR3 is TGTGCCAGCTCAATCTCTACCGGGGAGGGGAATGAGCAGTTCTTC. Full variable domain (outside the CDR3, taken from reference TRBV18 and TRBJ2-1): NAGVMQNPRHLVRRRGQEARLRCSPMKGHSHVYWYRQLPEEGLKFMVYLQKENIIDESGMPKERFSAEFPKEGPSILRIQQVVRGDSAAYFCASSISTGEGNEQFFGPGTRLTVL.

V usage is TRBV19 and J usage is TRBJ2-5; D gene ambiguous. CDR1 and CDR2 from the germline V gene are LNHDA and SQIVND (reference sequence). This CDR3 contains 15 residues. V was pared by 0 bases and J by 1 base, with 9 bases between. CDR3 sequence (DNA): TGTGCCAGTAGTATAGATCGGACCGGCCAAGAGACCCAGTACTTC. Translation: CASSIDRTGQETQYF.

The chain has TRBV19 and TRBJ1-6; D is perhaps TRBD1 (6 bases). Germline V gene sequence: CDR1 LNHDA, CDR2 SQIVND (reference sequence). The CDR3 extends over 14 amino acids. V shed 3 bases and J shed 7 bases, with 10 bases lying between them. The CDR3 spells CASSIQGNNSPLHF. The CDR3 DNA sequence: TGTGCCAGTAGTATTCAGGGGAACAATTCACCCCTCCACTTT.

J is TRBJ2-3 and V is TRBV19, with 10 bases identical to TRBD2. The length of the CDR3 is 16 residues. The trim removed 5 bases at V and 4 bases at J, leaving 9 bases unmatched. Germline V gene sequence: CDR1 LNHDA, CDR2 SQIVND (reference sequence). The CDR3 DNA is TGTGCCAGTAGTCCCCCCAGCGGGGGGGCGGCAGATACGCAGTATTTT. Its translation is CASSPPSGGAADTQYF.

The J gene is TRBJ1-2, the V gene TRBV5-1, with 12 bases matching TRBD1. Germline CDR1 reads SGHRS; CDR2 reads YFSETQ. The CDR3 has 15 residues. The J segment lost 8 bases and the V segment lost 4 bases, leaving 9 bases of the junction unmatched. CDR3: CASSEPGTGGWGYTF. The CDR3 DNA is TGCGCCAGCAGCGAGCCCGGGACAGGGGGCTGGGGCTACACCTTC.

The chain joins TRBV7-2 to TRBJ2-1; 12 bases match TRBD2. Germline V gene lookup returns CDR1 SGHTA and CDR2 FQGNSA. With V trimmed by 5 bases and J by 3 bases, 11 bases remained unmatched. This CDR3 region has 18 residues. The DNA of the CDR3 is TGTGCCAGCAGCGGTCCCGGGACTAGCGGGTTAAACTACAATGAGCAGTTCTTC. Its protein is CASSGPGTSGLNYNEQFF.

The DNA for the CDR3 is TGTGCCATCAGTGATGTTCGGCTAGGGGGGGGCTCGGGCACAGATACGCAGTATTTT. It yields the protein CAISDVRLGGGSGTDTQYF. The V gene is TRBV10-3, the J gene TRBJ2-3; tentatively, D is TRBD2 (7 bases). This CDR3 comprises 19 residues. Germline lookup yields CDR1 ENHRY and CDR2 SYGVKD. V was cut by 3 bases and J by 1 base, with 23 bases left in between.

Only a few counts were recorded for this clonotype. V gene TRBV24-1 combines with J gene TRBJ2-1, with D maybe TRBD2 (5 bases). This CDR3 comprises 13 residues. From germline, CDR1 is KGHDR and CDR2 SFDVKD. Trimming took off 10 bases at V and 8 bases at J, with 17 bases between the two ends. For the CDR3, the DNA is TGTGCCACGGTCGGAGGCCCGGGTCATGAGCAGTTCTTC. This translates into CATVGGPGHEQFF.

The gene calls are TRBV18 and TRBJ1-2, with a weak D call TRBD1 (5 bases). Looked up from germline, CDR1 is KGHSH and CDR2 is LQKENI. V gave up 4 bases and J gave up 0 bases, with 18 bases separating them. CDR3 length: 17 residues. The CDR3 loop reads CASSHLDQGASNYGYTF. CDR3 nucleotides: TGTGCCAGCTCACACCTTGACCAGGGAGCTTCTAACTATGGCTACACCTTC. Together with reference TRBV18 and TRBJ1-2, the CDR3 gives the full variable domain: NAGVMQNPRHLVRRRGQEARLRCSPMKGHSHVYWYRQLPEEGLKFMVYLQKENIIDESGMPKERFSAEFPKEGPSILRIQQVVRGDSAAYFCASSHLDQGASNYGYTFGSGTRLTVV.

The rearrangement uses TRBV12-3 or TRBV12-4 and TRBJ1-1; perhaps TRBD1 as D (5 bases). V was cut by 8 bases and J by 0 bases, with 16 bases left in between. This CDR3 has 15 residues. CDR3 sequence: CASGVSWGMNTEAFF. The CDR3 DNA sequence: TGTGCCAGCGGTGTCTCGTGGGGGATGAACACTGAAGCTTTCTTT.